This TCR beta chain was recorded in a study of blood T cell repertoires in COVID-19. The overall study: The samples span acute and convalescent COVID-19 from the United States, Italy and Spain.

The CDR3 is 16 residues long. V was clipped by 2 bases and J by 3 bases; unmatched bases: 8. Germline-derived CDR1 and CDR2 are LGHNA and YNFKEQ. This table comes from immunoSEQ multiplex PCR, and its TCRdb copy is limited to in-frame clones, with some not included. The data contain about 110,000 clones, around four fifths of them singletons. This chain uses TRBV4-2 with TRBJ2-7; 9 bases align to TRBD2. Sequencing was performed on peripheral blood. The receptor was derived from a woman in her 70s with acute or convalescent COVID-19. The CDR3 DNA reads TGTGCCAGCAGCCAATATCTAGCGGGAAAGAACTACGAGCAGTACTTC. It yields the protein CASSQYLAGKNYEQYF.